These 29 T cell receptor beta chains were all obtained from the same sample, sequenced in a study of blood T cell repertoires in COVID-19. Repertoires were generated with immunoSEQ multiplex PCR, while TCRdb's copy carries only in-frame clones and drops some. The top ten hold 5% to 6.5% of the sample, which has about 69,000 clones, around nine tenths seen once. The sequencing input was peripheral blood. These receptors were obtained from a woman aged 18-35 years with acute or convalescent COVID-19.

This chain links TRBV20-1 with TRBJ1-2; D perhaps matches TRBD1 (5 bases). In germline, CDR1 is DFQATT, CDR2 SNEGSKA (reference sequence). The CDR3 covers 11 residues. Trimming pared 3 bases from V and 5 bases from J, leaving 7 bases between. The chain's CDR3 is CSARTEYGYTF. CDR3 bases: TGCAGTGCTAGGACAGAGTATGGCTACACCTTC.

DNA of the CDR3: TGTGCCTGGAGTGGTTCAGTTAGCAATCAGCCCCAGCATTTT. This gives the protein CAWSGSVSNQPQHF. The gene calls are TRBV30 and TRBJ1-5; the D is unclear. Trimming left V 1 base short and J 0 bases short, with 7 bases between. The CDR3 totals 14 residues. The germline gives CDR1 GTSNPN, CDR2 SVGIG (reference sequence).

This clone was counted between two and nine times. The J gene is TRBJ1-4, the V gene TRBV2; D remains unclear. Germline V CDR1 and CDR2: SNHLY, FYNNEI. The CDR3 is 13 residues long. Trimming took 2 bases from V and 5 from J, leaving 6 bases between them. This CDR3 reads CASSEQRNEKLFF. CDR3 nucleotides: TGTGCCAGCAGTGAACAGCGAAATGAAAAACTGTTTTTT.

This chain uses TRBV5-6 with TRBJ2-1, with a weak D call TRBD1 (5 bases). This CDR3 is 16 amino acids long. Germline-derived CDR1 and CDR2 are SGHDT and YYEEEE. V lost 1 base, J lost 7 bases, and 18 bases lay in between. CDR3: CASSLRPPPGYNEQFF. The CDR3 bases are TGTGCCAGCAGCTTGCGGCCGCCCCCAGGGTATAATGAGCAGTTCTTC. The full variable domain, with the rest looked up from reference TRBV5-6 and TRBJ2-1, is DAGVTQSPTHLIKTRGQQVTLRCSPKSGHDTVSWYQQALGQGPQFIFQYYEEEERQRGNFPDRFSGHQFPNYSSELNVNALLLGDSALYLCASSLRPPPGYNEQFFGPGTRLTVL.

The V call is TRBV4-1, the J call TRBJ2-3; a possible D gene is TRBD1 (5 bases). This CDR3 comprises 15 residues. Germline loops: CDR1 MGHRA, CDR2 YSYEKL. V dropped 0 bases and J dropped 4 bases, with 11 bases sitting between them. Written as DNA, the CDR3 is TGCGCCAGCAGCCAAGAAATTGTCAGGGCAGATACGCAGTATTTT. Residues: CASSQEIVRADTQYF.

This chain connects TRBV15 to TRBJ1-1; TRBD1 aligns across 7 bases. This CDR3 comprises 12 residues. Germline V lookup: CDR1 LNHNV, CDR2 YYDKDF (reference sequence). With 6 bases clipped from V and 12 bases from J, the junction kept 10 bases outside the gene matches. The CDR3 DNA sequence: TGTGCCACCAGTACAAGACAGGGAAGTTCTTTCTTT. This translates into CATSTRQGSSFF.

The rearrangement uses TRBV2 and TRBJ2-5; 11 positions agree with TRBD2. In germline, CDR1 is SNHLY, CDR2 FYNNEI. The CDR3 totals 16 residues. With V trimmed by 5 bases and J by 2 bases, 7 bases remained unmatched. DNA for the CDR3: TGTGCCAGCAGTTTTGGACTAGCGGGTATACAAGAGACCCAGTACTTC. Its protein product is CASSFGLAGIQETQYF.

The V and J genes are TRBV4-1 and TRBJ2-3, with D perhaps TRBD2 (6 bases). Between the trimmed V and J ends, which lost 0 bases and 4 bases, there was a span of 17 bases. This CDR3 comprises 17 residues. CDR1 and CDR2 from the germline V gene are MGHRA and YSYEKL. The CDR3 DNA follows: TGCGCCAGCAGCCAAGATCGGTATAGCGGCCCCGCAGATACGCAGTATTTT. Translated, it gives CASSQDRYSGPADTQYF.

The CDR3 DNA reads TGTGCCAGTAGTCCTTCTCGGACAGGGTACATGAACACTGAAGCTTTCTTT. Translation: CASSPSRTGYMNTEAFF. The rearrangement uses TRBV19 and TRBJ1-1; 8 bases are shared with TRBD1. CDR1 is LNHDA and CDR2 is SQIVND in the germline V gene (reference sequence). J was trimmed by 0 bases and V by 5 bases; bases with no gene match: 11. The CDR3 is 17 amino acids.

The chain employs TRBV11-2 and TRBJ2-1, with 9 bases identical to TRBD2. Germline V CDR1 and CDR2: SGHAT, FQNNGV. The CDR3 totals 17 residues. J was trimmed by 1 base and V by 1 base; bases with no gene match: 5. Here the CDR3 reads CASSLGRAGGSYNEQFF. DNA for the CDR3: TGTGCCAGCAGCTTAGGTCGAGCGGGGGGTTCCTACAATGAGCAGTTCTTC.

This chain links TRBV7-8 with TRBJ1-2; TRBD1 matches at 10 bases. CDR3 length: 15 residues. Trimming cost V 5 bases and J 0 bases; bases outside gene matches: 3. CDR1 is SGHVS, CDR2 FQNEAQ, per germline. The CDR3: CASSRQGASNYGYTF. Written as DNA, the CDR3 is TGTGCCAGCAGCAGACAGGGGGCATCTAACTATGGCTACACCTTC.

The chain joins TRBV7-2 to TRBJ2-1, with TRBD2 matching over 10 bases. The ends lost 1 base at V and 7 bases at J; junction bases unmatched: 4. There are 15 residues in the CDR3. Germline V gives CDR1 SGHTA, CDR2 FQGNSA. The CDR3 sequence is CASSLVSLAGNEQFF. CDR3 bases: TGTGCCAGCAGCTTAGTGTCACTAGCGGGGAATGAGCAGTTCTTC.

The chain carries TRBV7-9 and TRBJ2-1, with 10 bases matching TRBD2. The CDR3 sequence is 17 residues long. The J segment lost 8 bases and the V segment lost 5 bases, leaving 15 bases of the junction unmatched. The germline V gene has CDR1 SEHNR and CDR2 FQNEAQ (reference sequence). CDR3 coding DNA: TGTGCCAGCAGCGCCTTTGGAGCGGGAGGGCTGTTGGATGAGCAGTTCTTC. It specifies CASSAFGAGGLLDEQFF.

V is TRBV5-1 and J is TRBJ2-5; 10 nucleotides line up with TRBD2. This CDR3 has 16 residues. CDR1 is SGHRS and CDR2 is YFSETQ in the germline V gene. Trimming cost V 0 bases and J 1 base; bases outside gene matches: 3. The CDR3 spells CASSLVASGGQETQYF. The CDR3 bases are TGCGCCAGCAGCTTGGTGGCTAGCGGGGGCCAAGAGACCCAGTACTTC.

The genes are TRBV5-1 and TRBJ1-6; the D is unclear. The CDR3 length is 16 residues. With 4 bases removed from V and 9 bases from J, the gap between germline ends came to 20 bases. Per the germline V gene, CDR1 is SGHRS and CDR2 is YFSETQ. This CDR3 is CASSLGSSQKISPLHF. For the CDR3, the DNA is TGCGCCAGCAGCCTGGGGTCTTCGCAGAAGATTTCACCCCTCCACTTT.

The CDR3 coding sequence is TGTGCCAGCACCCAGGGCGGGGAGGCTGAAGCTTTCTTT. Its protein product is CASTQGGEAEAFF. This sequence joins TRBV11-2 and TRBJ1-1; D is possibly TRBD1 (5 bases). The V end lost 7 bases, the J end lost 6 bases, and 15 bases lay between the germline ends. Per germline, CDR1 SGHAT and CDR2 FQNNGV. The CDR3 runs to 13 residues.

V is TRBV30 and J is TRBJ1-3; D gene ambiguous. V was clipped by 0 bases and J by 8 bases, with 11 bases between them. Looked up from germline, CDR1 is GTSNPN and CDR2 is SVGIG (reference sequence). The CDR3 consists of 13 residues. In DNA, the CDR3 is TGTGCCTGGAGTGTACGATTGAGGGACACCATATATTTT. Protein: CAWSVRLRDTIYF.

The chain carries TRBV21-1 and TRBJ1-1; the table's D call, TRBD1, has no DNA check behind it. TRBV21-1 is a recognized pseudogene. The CDR3 extends over 11 amino acids. CDR3 protein: CASSTQVEAFF. CDR3 sequence (DNA): TGTGCCAGCAGCACACAGGTGGAAGCTTTCTTT.

The chain carries TRBV7-9 and TRBJ2-2; 9 nucleotides line up with TRBD1. Looked up from germline, CDR1 is SEHNR and CDR2 is FQNEAQ (reference sequence). V was pared by 8 bases and J by 5 bases, with 3 bases of the junction left unmatched. The CDR3 totals 13 residues. CDR3 bases: TGTGCCAGCGGGACAGGGCGAACCGGGGAGCTGTTTTTT. This encodes CASGTGRTGELFF.

V gene TRBV5-1 combines with J gene TRBJ1-4, with TRBD1 as a possible D gene (6 bases). The germline V gene has CDR1 SGHRS and CDR2 YFSETQ. The germline V and J ends were trimmed by 0 bases and 8 bases, with 11 bases remaining between them. The CDR3 is 14 residues long. The DNA for the CDR3 is TGCGCCAGCAGCTTGGATTTCGGACAGGAAAAACTGTTTTTT. Translating it yields CASSLDFGQEKLFF.

This clone was seen just once. The V gene is TRBV6-2 or TRBV6-3, the J gene TRBJ2-2; 7 bases are shared with TRBD2. The ends lost 3 bases at V and 5 bases at J; junction bases unmatched: 3. Germline V gene lookup returns CDR1 MNHEY and CDR2 SVGEGT. The CDR3 has 14 residues. The CDR3 spells CASSYAGETGELFF. The CDR3 region has the DNA TGTGCCAGCAGTTATGCGGGAGAGACCGGGGAGCTGTTTTTT.

J is TRBJ2-5 and V is TRBV20-1; a possible D gene is TRBD1 (6 bases). Germline V lookup: CDR1 DFQATT, CDR2 SNEGSKA (reference sequence). Trimming stripped 4 bases from V and 5 bases from J, with 8 bases between. The CDR3 sequence is 11 residues long. The CDR3 bases are TGCAGTGCTACCAGGGGTGAGACCCAGTACTTC. This translates into CSATRGETQYF.

The genes are TRBV6-1 and TRBJ2-7; D remains ambiguous. This CDR3 region has 14 residues. In germline, CDR1 is MNHNS, CDR2 SASEGT. Trimming cost V 0 bases and J 5 bases, with 11 bases left between them. CDR3 region: CASSEAAEVHEQYF. As DNA, the CDR3 is TGTGCCAGCAGTGAAGCTGCCGAGGTCCACGAGCAGTACTTC.

The chain carries TRBV2 and TRBJ1-1; 7 bases are a match to TRBD1. CDR3 length equals 15 residues. J was trimmed by 0 bases and V by 6 bases; bases with no gene match: 7. CDR1 is SNHLY, CDR2 FYNNEI, per germline. This CDR3 is CASRRDRVMNTEAFF. In nucleotides, the CDR3 is TGTGCCAGCAGGCGAGACAGGGTTATGAACACTGAAGCTTTCTTT. The whole variable domain, filled in from reference TRBV2 and TRBJ1-1, reads EPEVTQTPSHQVTQMGQEVILRCVPISNHLYFYWYRQILGQKVEFLVSFYNNEISEKSEIFDDQFSVERPDGSNFTLKIRSTKLEDSAMYFCASRRDRVMNTEAFFGQGTRLTVV.

CDR3 residues: CASSDAGGRDEKLFF. The DNA of the CDR3 is TGTGCCAGCAGTGACGCAGGGGGACGGGATGAAAAACTGTTTTTT. The chain is built from TRBV6-1 and TRBJ1-4, with 7 bases that match TRBD1. The length of the CDR3 is 15 residues. Germline lookup yields CDR1 MNHNS and CDR2 SASEGT. Trimming took 3 bases from V and 6 from J; bases not matched to a gene: 7.

This clone was seen a handful of times. This sequence joins TRBV2 and TRBJ2-7, with D possibly matching TRBD1 (5 bases). Germline V gene sequence: CDR1 SNHLY, CDR2 FYNNEI. V shed 4 bases and J shed 5 bases, with 18 bases lying between them. The CDR3 spans 15 residues. CDR3 protein: CASSVTGVLSHEQYF. CDR3 in DNA: TGTGCCAGCAGTGTTACAGGCGTCCTATCCCACGAGCAGTACTTC. The full variable domain, in which reference TRBV2 and TRBJ2-7 provide the parts outside the CDR3, is EPEVTQTPSHQVTQMGQEVILRCVPISNHLYFYWYRQILGQKVEFLVSFYNNEISEKSEIFDDQFSVERPDGSNFTLKIRSTKLEDSAMYFCASSVTGVLSHEQYFGPGTRLTVT.

The table lists this clone with a count of one. The V call is TRBV18, the J call TRBJ1-3; TRBD1 aligns across 9 bases. The CDR3 is 16 amino acids. V gave up 3 bases and J gave up 2 bases; unmatched junction bases: 5. CDR1 is KGHSH and CDR2 is LQKENI in the germline V gene. For the CDR3, the DNA is TGTGCCAGCTCACCTCTGGACAGGGGACCTGGAAACACCATATATTTT. Amino acids: CASSPLDRGPGNTIYF.

This chain links TRBV6-5 with TRBJ1-2; D not resolved. The CDR3 has 13 amino acids. The germline CDR1 and CDR2 sequences are MNHEY and SVGAGI. The V end was cut by 2 bases, the J end by 8 bases, with 12 bases between. CDR3 protein: CASSYEAGGGYTF. CDR3 nucleotides: TGTGCCAGCAGTTACGAGGCAGGAGGAGGCTACACCTTC.

J is TRBJ2-7 and V is TRBV27, with 11 nucleotides matching TRBD1. CDR1 is MNHEY, CDR2 SMNVEV, per germline (reference sequence). Trimming removed 4 bases from V and 0 bases from J; junction bases left unmatched: 2. CDR3 length equals 15 residues. The CDR3 reads CASSSGQGDSYEQYF. Written as DNA, the CDR3 is TGTGCCAGCAGTTCGGGACAGGGGGACTCCTACGAGCAGTACTTC.